Presented here are 24 T cell receptor beta chains from one specimen sequenced in a study of shared clonotypes between healthy human individuals. The repertoire was sequenced with immunoSEQ multiplex PCR; TCRdb's copy has only in-frame clones and lacks some. The sample records about 700,000 clones, under 80% being singletons. Sequenced: memory CD4+ T cells sorted from blood. The sample's subset: CD45RA-negative fraction. The receptor source for this set is a woman in her 30s in good health.

The V gene is TRBV7-2, the J gene TRBJ2-1; 7 bases are shared with TRBD2. Trimming took 6 bases from V and 0 from J; bases not matched to a gene: 5. The CDR3 has 15 amino acids. Germline V gives CDR1 SGHTA, CDR2 FQGNSA. The CDR3: CASRGRGSSYNEQFF. The CDR3 DNA is TGTGCCAGCAGGGGGAGGGGTAGCTCCTACAATGAGCAGTTCTTC.

Note on this clone: Additional DNA sequences in this sample encode the identical CDR3. The rearrangement joins TRBV20-1 to TRBJ1-2, with D unclear. This CDR3 spans 11 amino acids. V was clipped by 5 bases and J by 4 bases, with 8 bases between them. Germline V gives CDR1 DFQATT, CDR2 SNEGSKA (reference sequence). CDR3 residues: CSASPGYGYTF. CDR3 sequence (DNA): TGCAGTGCTTCCCCGGGCTATGGCTACACCTTC.

The rearrangement joins TRBV30 to TRBJ2-3, with D perhaps matching TRBD2 (5 bases). The germline V gene encodes CDR1 GTSNPN and CDR2 SVGIG (reference sequence). V was cut by 1 base and J by 6 bases, with 23 bases left in between. The length of the CDR3 is 17 residues. CDR3 residues: CAWSDGVDWTSMDTQYF. The DNA for the CDR3 is TGTGCCTGGAGTGACGGGGTAGACTGGACCAGTATGGATACGCAGTATTTT.

To note about this clone: This sample also contains other DNA sequences that code for the same CDR3. The V and J genes are TRBV5-1 and TRBJ2-1; a weak D match, TRBD2 (6 bases). V lost 0 bases to trimming and J lost 4 bases, with 8 bases between them. From germline, CDR1 is SGHRS and CDR2 YFSETQ. The CDR3 consists of 14 residues. CDR3 nucleotides: TGCGCCAGCAGCTTGGAGGGAGGTTACAATGAGCAGTTCTTC. Translated, it gives CASSLEGGYNEQFF.

The CDR3 here is CASSPGALYNEQFF. CDR3 nucleotides: TGCGCCAGCAGCCCAGGGGCTCTCTACAATGAGCAGTTCTTC. V gene TRBV5-1 combines with J gene TRBJ2-1, with a weak D call TRBD1 (6 bases). Trimming shortened V by 4 bases and J by 3 bases, and 11 bases separated the two germline ends. This CDR3 is built from 14 residues. Germline assignment: CDR1 SGHRS and CDR2 YFSETQ.

The V gene is TRBV5-4, the J gene TRBJ2-1, with TRBD2 matching over 8 bases. With V trimmed by 0 bases and J by 3 bases, 14 bases remained unmatched. The CDR3 length is 19 residues. Per the germline V gene, CDR1 is SGHNT and CDR2 is YYREEE (reference sequence). DNA of the CDR3: TGTGCCAGCAGCTTGGATGCGGTAGGTGCGGGAGGAGGCTACAATGAGCAGTTCTTC. Amino acid sequence: CASSLDAVGAGGGYNEQFF.

As for this clone: A much larger clone lies a single base off, so this may be a read error. The chain employs TRBV9 and TRBJ2-3; no reliable D call. Looked up from germline, CDR1 is SGDLS and CDR2 is YYNGEE. The CDR3 totals 13 residues. CDR3 coding DNA: TGTACCAGCAGCGTAACGGGCACAGATACGCAGTATTTT. It codes for CTSSVTGTDTQYF.

This chain connects TRBV28 to TRBJ1-5, with D hard to call. Trimming took off 2 bases at V and 3 bases at J, with 8 bases between the two ends. Germline V gene lookup returns CDR1 MDHEN and CDR2 SYDVKM. This CDR3 has 14 residues. The CDR3 DNA sequence: TGTGCCAGCAGTTTAGAGGGATTCAATCAGCCCCAGCATTTT. Translation gives CASSLEGFNQPQHF.

CDR3 DNA: TGTGCCAGTAGGGCCGGTATTAGGAGCGGGGGAAATGAGCAGTTCTTC. Translating gives CASRAGIRSGGNEQFF. The chain employs TRBV19 and TRBJ2-1; 8 bases map to TRBD2. The CDR3 extends over 16 amino acids. Germline lookup yields CDR1 LNHDA and CDR2 SQIVND (reference sequence). The junction had 14 bases not matched to a gene; V was cut back by 6 bases and J by 7 bases.

The chain recombines TRBV19 with TRBJ2-1; D gene uncertain. Germline CDR1 is LNHDA and CDR2 is SQIVND (reference sequence). Trimming pared 8 bases from V and 3 bases from J, leaving 14 bases between. The CDR3 is 14 residues long. The CDR3 DNA follows: TGTGCCAGTCGGCGCGGAGTAGACTACAATGAGCAGTTCTTC. This translates into CASRRGVDYNEQFF.

The V gene is TRBV7-3, the J gene TRBJ2-3; TRBD2 aligns across 9 bases. The CDR3 totals 15 residues. The J segment lost 2 bases and the V segment lost 3 bases, leaving 3 bases of the junction unmatched. Germline CDR1 and CDR2: SGHTA and FQGTGA. The CDR3 here is CASSFRGRATDTQYF. The CDR3 DNA follows: TGTGCCAGCAGCTTCCGCGGGAGGGCCACAGATACGCAGTATTTT.

The chain links TRBV28 to TRBJ1-1; TRBD1 might be the D (5 bases). Germline CDR1 and CDR2: MDHEN and SYDVKM. The CDR3 contains 12 residues. The V end lost 3 bases, the J end lost 10 bases, and 12 bases lay between the germline ends. The DNA for the CDR3 is TGTGCCAGCAGTTTGGGGCAGGGCGGAGCTTTCTTT. Encoded protein: CASSLGQGGAFF.

The J gene is TRBJ2-7, the V gene TRBV20-1; the D is unclear. Trimming pared 4 bases from V and 4 bases from J, leaving 8 bases between. Germline lookup yields CDR1 DFQATT and CDR2 SNEGSKA (reference sequence). This CDR3 has 11 residues. The chain's CDR3 is CSATPLYEQYF. The CDR3 region has the DNA TGCAGTGCTACCCCCCTATACGAGCAGTACTTC.

The chain has TRBV27 and TRBJ1-2; D gene uncertain. With 8 bases removed from V and 7 bases from J, the gap between germline ends came to 11 bases. Germline loops: CDR1 MNHEY, CDR2 SMNVEV (reference sequence). CDR3 length: 11 residues. The DNA of the CDR3 is TGTGCCAGCGGAGCAGCGGGTGGCTACACCTTC. Encoded protein: CASGAAGGYTF.

This clone has a handful of counts. This rearrangement joins TRBV4-1 to TRBJ2-1; D unresolved. The CDR3 is 16 residues long. Trimming cost V 1 base and J 2 bases, with 12 bases left between them. The germline V gene has CDR1 MGHRA and CDR2 YSYEKL. CDR3 sequence: CASSQVDLITYNEQFF. The CDR3 nucleotides read TGCGCCAGCAGCCAAGTGGACCTGATAACCTACAATGAGCAGTTCTTC.

This clone was picked up one time. The chain joins TRBV19 to TRBJ2-5; TRBD2 agrees at 14 bases. The CDR3 is 19 residues long. Trimming took 4 bases from V and 5 from J; bases not matched to a gene: 15. The V gene's germline CDR1 is LNHDA and CDR2 SQIVND (reference sequence). CDR3 region: CASSKNGLAGGRERETQYF. CDR3 DNA sequence: TGTGCCAGTAGTAAGAACGGACTAGCGGGAGGAAGGGAGAGGGAGACCCAGTACTTC.

This rearrangement joins TRBV28 to TRBJ1-4; 9 nucleotides agree with TRBD1. The V gene's germline CDR1 is MDHEN and CDR2 SYDVKM. The CDR3 length is 15 residues. V was clipped by 6 bases and J by 4 bases; unmatched bases: 6. The CDR3 is CASSGSGQGNEKLFF. The CDR3 bases are TGTGCCAGCAGCGGATCGGGACAGGGTAATGAAAAACTGTTTTTT.

Turning to this clone: The junction departs from germline at one end; a sequencing error may be responsible. The rearrangement uses TRBV18 and TRBJ2-2; D is ambiguous. Germline V gene lookup returns CDR1 KGHSH and CDR2 LQKENI. The CDR3 is made up of 14 amino acids. This CDR3 reads CASSPRSGSGELFF. CDR3 in DNA: TGTGCCAGCTCGCCACGCTCCGGGTCCGGGGAGCTGTTTTTT. Full variable domain (remainder filled in from reference TRBV18 and TRBJ2-2): NAGVMQNPRHLVRRRGQEARLRCSPMKGHSHVYWYRQLPEEGLKFMVYLQKENIIDESGMPKERFSAEFPKEGPSILRIQQVVRGDSAAYFCASSPRSGSGELFFGEGSRLTVL.

The chain recombines TRBV6-6 with TRBJ1-3; the D is unclear. This CDR3 has 15 amino acids. Germline loops: CDR1 MNHNY, CDR2 SVGAGI (reference sequence). With 4 bases removed from V and 2 bases from J, the gap between germline ends came to 12 bases. CDR3 nucleotides: TGTGCCAGCAGTTCCCAAGTTGGGACTGGAAACACCATATATTTT. Translated, it gives CASSSQVGTGNTIYF.

A note on this clone: Other DNA sequences in the same sample also yield this CDR3. The rearrangement links TRBV6-5 to TRBJ2-1; D is undetermined. The CDR3 runs to 15 residues. Trimming shortened V by 2 bases and J by 4 bases, and 12 bases separated the two germline ends. CDR1 and CDR2 (germline): MNHEY, SVGAGI. The CDR3 is CASSYSSGSYNEQFF. CDR3 nucleotides: TGTGCCAGCAGTTACAGCTCGGGCTCATACAATGAGCAGTTCTTC.

The rearrangement joins TRBV30 to TRBJ2-1; TRBD2 matches at 9 bases. The CDR3 has 12 residues. Germline-derived CDR1 and CDR2 are GTSNPN and SVGIG (reference sequence). J was trimmed by 13 bases and V by 4 bases; bases with no gene match: 8. The CDR3 sequence: CAWTIGGRAQFF. The CDR3 region has the DNA TGTGCCTGGACAATTGGCGGGAGGGCTCAGTTCTTC.

This clone was observed a few times. CDR3 nucleotides: TGTGCCAGCGAAGGGGGCAACTCCTACAATGAGCAGTTCTTC. Protein sequence: CASEGGNSYNEQFF. The chain carries TRBV7-9 and TRBJ2-1, with 7 bases matching TRBD1. CDR3 length: 14 amino acids. Trimming cost V 8 bases and J 0 bases; bases outside gene matches: 4. Germline V gene lookup returns CDR1 SEHNR and CDR2 FQNEAQ (reference sequence).

This chain uses TRBV7-8 with TRBJ2-7; D is perhaps TRBD1 (5 bases). Trimming left V 3 bases short and J 3 bases short, with 9 bases between. The germline V gene has CDR1 SGHVS and CDR2 FQNEAQ. This CDR3 region has 13 residues. The CDR3 protein is CASSFGRDYEQYF. CDR3 coding DNA: TGTGCCAGCAGCTTCGGCAGGGACTACGAGCAGTACTTC.

With respect to this clone: This may come from a read error, since a much larger clone is one base off. The rearrangement joins TRBV19 to TRBJ1-2; D unclear. The CDR3 is 12 amino acids. Germline-derived CDR1 and CDR2 are LNHDA and SQIVND (reference sequence). Trimming removed 5 bases at V and 5 bases at J, with 9 bases between. In DNA, the CDR3 is TGTGCCAGTAGTGCCATGGGATATGGCTACACCTTC. It yields the protein CASSAMGYGYTF.